This TCR beta chain was obtained from a study of cytomegalovirus exposure and HLA in healthy donors. Findings of the study overall: Earlier analysis looked at TCR beta V segments, and most were productive about 90% or about 30% of the time. In a later analysis, across HLA loci, associated TCR counts were highest for DRB1, lowest for HLA-C.

This CDR3 comprises 13 residues. Trimming left V 5 bases short and J 2 bases short, with 6 bases between. Germline-derived CDR1 and CDR2 are SEHNR and FQNEAQ (reference sequence). With respect to this clone: Its antigen is unknown.

A multiplex PCR was run with 60 Vbeta primers and 13 Jbeta primers. Repertoires were generated with immunoSEQ multiplex PCR, while TCRdb's copy carries only in-frame clones and drops some. The sample carries roughly 200,000 clones, roughly 89% recorded once. The rearrangement joins TRBV7-9 to TRBJ2-2; D gene ambiguous. The sequence was obtained from a young woman in good health and CMV-seronegative. Sequenced input: PBMCs. Written as DNA, the CDR3 is TGTGCCAGCAGCGACTCAAACACCGGGGAGCTGTTTTTT. It specifies CASSDSNTGELFF.